The entry that follows covers one T cell receptor beta chain sequence. The antigen is unknown. TCRdb keeps only in-frame clones here, not all; method: immunoSEQ multiplex PCR. Of approximately 420,000 clones listed, less than 90% are singletons. The data are from a study of Ad26.COV2.S vaccination and SARS-CoV-2 variants. Study as a whole: Into the muscle, Ad26.COV2.S was dosed once or twice, 56 days apart. Notes on the study in general: Measurements of TCR breadth and depth may have given underestimates of the total T cell responses. Recipients of vaccine and of placebo showed similar breadth of their non-spike TCR repertoires.

V lost 5 bases and J lost 6, with 14 bases in between. The CDR3 has 13 amino acids. CDR1 is MNHEY, CDR2 SVGEGT, per germline. The treatment: over 15 received Ad26.COV2.S at low or high dose, single or two shots; a few received placebo; per-sample allocation not given. On day 63 after the first injection, vaccine and placebo recipients gave samples. Expression of Wuhan-strain SARS-CoV-2 spike came from the Ad26 vector that formed the vaccine. The chain employs TRBV6-2 or TRBV6-3 and TRBJ2-7; D gene unclear. This TCR came from a person aged 18-65 years who received the Ad26.COV2.S COVID-19 vaccine or a placebo. The sequenced sample was peripheral blood, obtained in a trial of Ad26.COV2.S vaccine versus placebo. CDR3 amino acids: CASSAGSWGEQYF. The CDR3 region has the DNA TGTGCCAGCAGTGCCGGGTCGTGGGGCGAGCAGTACTTC.